The 32 T cell receptor beta chains below were found in one sample sequenced in a study of T cell clonality in common variable immunodeficiency. These receptors' targets are unknown. Study outcomes and limitations: In common variable immunodeficiency, TCR beta chains reportedly carried fewer deletions and N-nucleotide insertions.

Using immunoSEQ multiplex PCR, the repertoire was profiled, and TCRdb retains in-frame clones only, with some absent. There are 26,000 or so clones in the sample, none observed a single time. Sequenced: peripheral blood mononuclear cells. Receptor source: a human donor with common variable immunodeficiency.

This clone was found a few times. The CDR3 goes on 3 residues after the read ends, and that part is filled in from the germline J gene. The chain couples TRBV18 to TRBJ1-2, with D perhaps matching TRBD1 (6 bases). The germline V and J ends were trimmed by 1 base and 6 bases, with 12 bases remaining between them. The CDR3 sequence is 14 residues long. CDR1 is KGHSH and CDR2 is LQKENI in the germline V gene. CDR3 bases read: TGTGCCAGCTCACCACTCAGGGGAGGAGATGGC. Its translation is CASSPLRGGDG. The full CDR3 protein reads CASSPLRGGDGYTF.

This clone was recorded a few times. The CDR3 end is not reached by the read, which stops 3 residues before it; the germline J gene fills it in. V and J are TRBV6-4 and TRBJ2-3, with 9 bases identical to TRBD2. Germline CDR1 and CDR2: MRHNA and SNTAGT. The CDR3 runs 13 residues. V trimming: 4 bases; J trimming: 8 bases; junction bases outside the gene matches: 4. The CDR3 is CASSGLAGSTQYF. Partial CDR3 DNA: TGTGCCAGCAGTGGGCTAGCGGGGAGTACG.

This clone was found a few times. The DNA ends 3 residues before the CDR3 does, and the rest of the CDR3 is filled in from the germline J gene. The chain uses TRBV7-6 and TRBJ1-2, with a weak D call TRBD1 (5 bases). With 0 bases removed from V and 2 bases from J, the gap between germline ends came to 10 bases. This CDR3 is 15 amino acids long. Germline V gene data show CDR1 as SGHVS and CDR2 as FNYEAQ. CDR3 residues: CASSLAPTANYGYTF. Partial CDR3 DNA: TGTGCCAGCAGCTTAGCCCCGACAGCCAACTATGGC.

This clone has ten or more counts. This CDR3 reads CASSSGTGNYEQYF. The DNA read from the CDR3 is TGTGCCAGCAGTTCCGGGACAGGGAACTACGAG. The V and J genes are TRBV5-6 and TRBJ2-7; 9 bases line up with TRBD1. The CDR3 end is not reached by the read, which stops 3 residues before it; the germline J gene fills it in. The junction had 6 bases not matched to a gene; V was cut back by 5 bases and J by 3 bases. Germline CDR1 SGHDT, CDR2 YYEEEE. This CDR3 contains 14 residues.

In its sample, this clone was seen many times. Coverage ceases 3 residues before the CDR3 finishes, and the germline J gene fills in the end. This chain uses TRBV5-6 with TRBJ1-2; D remains ambiguous. Trimming took off 4 bases at V and 4 bases at J, with 8 bases between the two ends. The CDR3 is made up of 12 amino acids. Germline V CDR1 and CDR2: SGHDT, YYEEEE. The part of the CDR3 DNA that was read is TGTGCCAGCAGCACCAACACCTATGGC. Residues: CASSTNTYG. The whole CDR3 region reads CASSTNTYGYTF.

This clone was seen only a few times. The CDR3 reads CASSPPQETQYF. CDR3 bases read: TGTGCCAGCAGCCCCCCGCAAGAGACC. The rearrangement links TRBV7-6 to TRBJ2-5; no firm D call. The DNA ends 3 residues before the CDR3 does, and the rest of the CDR3 is filled in from the germline J gene. From germline, CDR1 is SGHVS and CDR2 FNYEAQ. CDR3 length: 12 amino acids. The V end lost 5 bases, the J end lost 2 bases, and 6 bases lay between the germline ends. The full variable domain, in which reference TRBV7-6 and TRBJ2-5 provide the parts outside the CDR3, is GAGVSQSPRYKVTKRGQDVALRCDPISGHVSLYWYRQALGQGPEFLTYFNYEAQQDKSGLPNDRFSAERPEGSISTLTIQRTEQRDSAMYRCASSPPQETQYFGPGTRLLVL.

This clone appeared a few times. The CDR3 extends 3 residues past the end of the read, so its final part is completed from the germline J gene. The chain couples TRBV7-6 to TRBJ2-7; TRBD1 aligns across 7 bases. The CDR3 sequence is 13 residues long. The trim removed 4 bases at V and 4 bases at J, leaving 4 bases unmatched. In germline, CDR1 is SGHVS, CDR2 FNYEAQ. Incomplete CDR3 DNA: TGTGCCAGCAGCTACAGGGGCTGGTACGAG. Its translation: CASSYRGWYE. The entire CDR3 sequence reads CASSYRGWYEQYF. Complete variable domain (other parts from reference TRBV7-6 and TRBJ2-7): GAGVSQSPRYKVTKRGQDVALRCDPISGHVSLYWYRQALGQGPEFLTYFNYEAQQDKSGLPNDRFSAERPEGSISTLTIQRTEQRDSAMYRCASSYRGWYEQYFGPGTRLTVT.

This clone was observed at least ten times. The sequenced fragment ends 3 residues before the CDR3 boundary, so the rest is inferred from the germline J gene. The chain uses TRBV20-1 and TRBJ2-7; D is possibly TRBD1 (5 bases). Trimming took 6 bases from V and 2 from J, leaving 17 bases between them. Germline assignment: CDR1 DFQATT and CDR2 SNEGSKA (reference sequence). This CDR3 comprises 14 residues. The sequenced CDR3 bases are TGCAGTGCCAACCCCCTGCAGGGTGCCTACGAG. Its protein is CSANPLQGAYE. Given in full, the CDR3 is CSANPLQGAYEQYF.

Note on this clone: The read ends 3 residues early relative to the CDR3; the germline J gene fills the gap. The chain links TRBV7-8 to TRBJ1-5; 7 nucleotides match TRBD1. The CDR3 spans 14 residues. V lost 6 bases to trimming and J lost 6 bases; unmatched junction nucleotides: 8. CDR1 and CDR2 (germline): SGHVS, FQNEAQ. The part of the CDR3 DNA that was read is TGTGCCAGCAGTACACCAGGGGGAGGTCAGCCC. Translating gives CASSTPGGGQP. The entire CDR3 reads CASSTPGGGQPQHF. Based on the CDR3 plus reference TRBV7-8 and TRBJ1-5, the full variable domain is GAGVSQSPRYKVAKRGQDVALRCDPISGHVSLFWYQQALGQGPEFLTYFQNEAQLDKSGLPSDRFFAERPEGSVSTLKIQRTQQEDSAVYLCASSTPGGGQPQHFGDGTRLSIL.

Concerning this clone itself: The read stops 3 residues short of the end of the CDR3; the missing end is completed from the germline J gene. The V gene is TRBV7-2, the J gene TRBJ2-5; 8 nucleotides align to TRBD2. The germline gives CDR1 SGHTA, CDR2 FQGNSA. CDR3 size: 14 residues. The J segment lost 5 bases and the V segment lost 2 bases, leaving 4 bases of the junction unmatched. The CDR3 DNA, read in part, is TGTGCCAGCAGCTTATTTAGCGGGGCGGAGACC. Amino acid sequence: CASSLFSGAET. The full CDR3 protein reads CASSLFSGAETQYF.

With regard to this clone: Sequencing ends 3 residues short of the CDR3 end; the germline J gene provides the rest. The chain carries TRBV7-9 and TRBJ2-3; 12 bases are shared with TRBD1. Looked up from germline, CDR1 is SEHNR and CDR2 is FQNEAQ (reference sequence). This CDR3 region has 14 residues. The J segment lost 4 bases and the V segment lost 7 bases, leaving 3 bases of the junction unmatched. The CDR3 DNA, read in part, is TGTGCCAGCAAAGGGACAGGGGGCCCAGATACG. As protein: CASKGTGGPDT. The whole CDR3 sequence reads CASKGTGGPDTQYF.

This clone was seen ten or more times. A read error may account for a junction end that differs from germline. The DNA ends 3 residues before the CDR3 does, and the rest of the CDR3 is filled in from the germline J gene. The rearrangement links TRBV10-3 to TRBJ2-7; 8 bases match TRBD1. This CDR3 has 15 residues. Germline loops: CDR1 ENHRY, CDR2 SYGVKD. CDR3 loop: CTISGMTGVYYEQYF. The part of the CDR3 DNA that was read is TGTACCATCAGTGGGATGACAGGGGTATACTACGAG.

This clone was recorded at least ten times. The CDR3 end is not reached by the read, which stops 3 residues before it; the germline J gene fills it in. This sequence joins TRBV5-4 and TRBJ1-6; tentative D call: TRBD1 (5 bases). The ends were cut back, 3 bases at V and 10 bases at J, with 14 bases in the middle. Looked up from germline, CDR1 is SGHNT and CDR2 is YYREEE (reference sequence). There are 14 residues in the CDR3. The covered CDR3 bases are TGTGCCAGCAGCTCCCAGGGTTATCAATCACCC. Encoded protein: CASSSQGYQSP. The full CDR3 is CASSSQGYQSPLHF.

This clone was observed at least ten times. The CDR3 is cut off 3 residues early in the read; its end comes from the germline J gene. The chain carries TRBV7-3 and TRBJ2-1, with 12 nucleotides matching TRBD2. Germline V CDR1 and CDR2: SGHTA, FQGTGA. The CDR3 length is 15 residues. The junction had 8 bases not matched to a gene; V was cut back by 5 bases and J by 9 bases. CDR3: CASSPTSGGDGEQFF. The sequenced CDR3 bases are TGTGCCAGCAGCCCGACTAGCGGGGGCGACGGTGAG.

This clone was observed many times. The CDR3 extends 3 residues past the end of the read, so its final part is completed from the germline J gene. This chain joins TRBV19 and TRBJ1-5; TRBD1 agrees at 7 bases. Losses at the gene ends were 1 base for V and 4 bases for J; bases not matched to a gene: 4. CDR3 length: 15 amino acids. Germline CDR1 reads LNHDA; CDR2 reads SQIVND (reference sequence). The CDR3 protein is CASSIGGQLNQPQHF. The part of the CDR3 DNA that was read is TGTGCCAGTAGTATAGGGGGACAGCTAAATCAGCCC.

A few counts support this clone. The CDR3 end lies 3 residues beyond the end of the read and is filled in from the germline J gene. This chain uses TRBV2 with TRBJ2-1; TRBD1 matches at 9 bases. The CDR3 sequence is 16 residues long. Germline CDR1 is SNHLY and CDR2 is FYNNEI. With 6 bases clipped from V and 8 bases from J, the junction kept 14 bases outside the gene matches. The CDR3 loop is CASSAQRGQGLHEQFF. CDR3 bases read: TGTGCCAGCAGCGCCCAGAGGGGACAGGGTCTCCATGAG. Supplemented by reference TRBV2 and TRBJ2-1, the full variable domain reads EPEVTQTPSHQVTQMGQEVILRCVPISNHLYFYWYRQILGQKVEFLVSFYNNEISEKSEIFDDQFSVERPDGSNFTLKIRSTKLEDSAMYFCASSAQRGQGLHEQFFGPGTRLTVL.

Ten or more counts support this clone. This CDR3 reads CASSLRDSSSYEQYF. The covered CDR3 bases are TGTGCCAGCAGCTTGAGGGACAGCAGCTCCTACGAG. This chain links TRBV7-2 with TRBJ2-7; TRBD1 agrees at 7 bases. From the germline J gene comes the end of the CDR3, since the read stops 3 residues before it. V lost 3 bases and J lost 0; bases outside the gene matches: 5. Germline CDR1 SGHTA, CDR2 FQGNSA. The CDR3 loop spans 15 amino acids.

This clone was detected many times. The read ends 3 residues early relative to the CDR3; the germline J gene fills the gap. V gene TRBV2 combines with J gene TRBJ1-3; possible D gene TRBD1, 6 bases. The germline V and J ends were trimmed by 2 bases and 8 bases, with 10 bases remaining between them. CDR3 length: 13 residues. Germline V lookup: CDR1 SNHLY, CDR2 FYNNEI. CDR3 DNA (partial): TGTGCCAGCAGTGAAACAGGGAGGGACACC. It yields the protein CASSETGRDT. The whole CDR3 reads CASSETGRDTIYF.

This clone was counted ten times or more. With the read ending 3 residues before the CDR3 end, the germline J gene is used to fill in that end. The rearrangement uses TRBV5-5 and TRBJ1-2; 9 bases align to TRBD1. The CDR3 is made up of 15 amino acids. Germline CDR1 SGHKS, CDR2 YYEKEE (reference sequence). V lost 4 bases to trimming and J lost 3 bases; unmatched junction nucleotides: 7. The CDR3: CASSLTWTGDYGYTF. The sequenced CDR3 bases are TGTGCCAGCAGCCTTACCTGGACAGGGGACTATGGC.

This clone was seen ten or more times. Read data end 3 residues before the CDR3 end; the end is taken from the germline J gene. This chain links TRBV7-6 with TRBJ2-3, with 12 bases fitting TRBD2. Germline V gene lookup returns CDR1 SGHVS and CDR2 FNYEAQ. The V segment lost 0 bases and the J segment 4 bases; nucleotides outside the gene matches: 2. This CDR3 is 16 amino acids long. Here the CDR3 reads CASSLALAGGSDTQYF. The CDR3 bases that were read are TGTGCCAGCAGCTTAGCGCTAGCGGGAGGGTCAGATACG.

This clone was counted ten times or more. The sequenced fragment ends 3 residues before the CDR3 boundary, so the rest is inferred from the germline J gene. The rearrangement uses TRBV7-7 and TRBJ2-1; D ambiguous. The V and J ends lost 3 bases and 4 bases respectively, with 7 bases between them. CDR1 and CDR2 (germline): SSHAT, FNYEAQ (reference sequence). The CDR3 consists of 13 residues. The CDR3 DNA, read in part, is TGTGCCAGCAGCTTGGCAGAATACAATGAG. Protein product: CASSLAEYNE. The CDR3 reads in full as CASSLAEYNEQFF.

This clone was picked up many times. The read halts 3 residues ahead of the CDR3 end, with the missing end drawn from the germline J gene. The chain links TRBV5-1 to TRBJ2-3, with TRBD2 matching over 10 bases. V was pared by 5 bases and J by 3 bases, with 6 bases of the junction left unmatched. CDR1 is SGHRS and CDR2 is YFSETQ in the germline V gene. This CDR3 comprises 15 residues. CDR3 in amino acids: CASRSGTSETDTQYF. The covered CDR3 bases are TGCGCCAGCAGATCCGGGACTAGCGAGACAGATACG.

This clone was seen a handful of times. The read finishes 3 residues shy of the CDR3 end, and the germline J gene is used to complete it. This rearrangement joins TRBV20-1 to TRBJ1-5, with D tentatively TRBD1 (5 bases). Germline CDR1 and CDR2: DFQATT and SNEGSKA (reference sequence). Trimming took off 5 bases at V and 3 bases at J, with 14 bases between the two ends. This CDR3 region has 14 residues. The sequenced part of the CDR3 DNA is TGCAGTGCTCGCAGGGATTGGGTCAATCAGCCC. Protein: CSARRDWVNQP. Given in full, the CDR3 is CSARRDWVNQPQHF.

The sample holds many counts of this clone. With the read ending 3 residues before the CDR3 end, the germline J gene is used to fill in that end. The chain uses TRBV30 and TRBJ1-2; 7 nucleotides match TRBD1. From germline, CDR1 is GTSNPN and CDR2 SVGIG (reference sequence). This CDR3 has 12 amino acids. CDR3 sequence reads: CASRTGRLGYTF. The part of the CDR3 DNA that was read is TGTGCCTCAAGGACAGGCCGCCTCGGC.

This clone turned up a few times. The CDR3 here is CASSLGTGRTEAFF. The covered CDR3 bases are TGTGCCAGCAGCTTAGGGACAGGGAGGACTGAA. V gene TRBV11-3 combines with J gene TRBJ1-1, with TRBD1 matching 8 bases. Sequencing ends 3 residues short of the CDR3 end; the germline J gene provides the rest. J gave up 5 bases and V 1 base, and 3 bases lay outside the gene matches. The germline gives CDR1 SGHNT, CDR2 YENEEA. The CDR3 runs 14 residues.

At least ten counts were recorded for this clone. The read gets to within 3 residues of the CDR3 end, and the germline J gene fills in the rest. V usage is TRBV5-1 and J usage is TRBJ1-1; maybe TRBD1 (6 bases). The CDR3 is made up of 14 amino acids. Per germline, CDR1 SGHRS and CDR2 YFSETQ. The ends were cut back, 4 bases at V and 0 bases at J, with 10 bases in the middle. Here the CDR3 reads CASSGGQMNTEAFF. The covered CDR3 bases are TGCGCCAGCAGCGGGGGACAAATGAACACTGAA. Based on the CDR3 plus reference TRBV5-1 and TRBJ1-1, the full variable domain is KAGVTQTPRYLIKTRGQQVTLSCSPISGHRSVSWYQQTPGQGLQFLFEYFSETQRNKGNFPGRFSGRQFSNSRSEMNVSTLELGDSALYLCASSGGQMNTEAFFGQGTRLTVV.

To note about this clone: The CDR3 end lies 3 residues beyond the end of the read and is filled in from the germline J gene. This rearrangement joins TRBV7-2 to TRBJ2-7; D may be TRBD1 (6 bases). The ends were cut back, 2 bases at V and 2 bases at J, with 13 bases in the middle. This CDR3 contains 15 residues. Germline CDR1 reads SGHTA; CDR2 reads FQGNSA. The part of the CDR3 DNA that was read is TGTGCCAGCAGCTTAATTACAGGGAAGACCTACGAG. This sequence encodes CASSLITGKTYE. The full CDR3 is CASSLITGKTYEQYF. Full variable domain (remainder filled in from reference TRBV7-2 and TRBJ2-7): GAGVSQSPSNKVTEKGKDVELRCDPISGHTALYWYRQSLGQGLEFLIYFQGNSAPDKSGLPSDRFSAERTGGSVSTLTIQRTQQEDSAVYLCASSLITGKTYEQYFGPGTRLTVT.

This clone was seen at least ten times. The CDR3 end lies 3 residues beyond the end of the read and is filled in from the germline J gene. The V gene is TRBV20-1, the J gene TRBJ2-5; a possible D gene is TRBD2 (6 bases). V was trimmed by 2 bases and J by 5 bases, leaving 12 bases between them. Looked up from germline, CDR1 is DFQATT and CDR2 is SNEGSKA (reference sequence). The CDR3 consists of 13 residues. The CDR3: CSARWSLAETQYF. The CDR3 DNA, read in part, is TGCAGTGCTAGATGGTCCCTAGCGGAGACC.

This clone has at least ten counts. Read data end 3 residues before the CDR3 end; the end is taken from the germline J gene. The chain carries TRBV7-3 and TRBJ2-1; 16 bases match TRBD2. Trimming at V came to 2 bases and at J to 5 bases, leaving 6 bases not matched to a gene. Looked up from germline, CDR1 is SGHTA and CDR2 is FQGTGA. The CDR3 consists of 18 residues. The CDR3 DNA, read in part, is TGTGCCAGCAGCTTACGGGGGACTAGCGGGAGGGAGGACAATGAG. It translates to CASSLRGTSGREDNE. In full, the CDR3 is CASSLRGTSGREDNEQFF.

This clone was seen a few times. From the germline J gene comes the end of the CDR3, since the read stops 3 residues before it. V and J are TRBV6-2 or TRBV6-3 and TRBJ2-2; 7 nucleotides align to TRBD2. V shed 6 bases and J 3 bases; nucleotides not matched to a gene: 4. This CDR3 is 14 amino acids long. Germline V gene data show CDR1 as MNHEY and CDR2 as SVGEGT. The sequenced CDR3 bases are TGTGCCAGCAGCAGGGACTACCACACCGGGGAG. It encodes CASSRDYHTGE. The CDR3 reads in full as CASSRDYHTGELFF.

This clone has only a few counts. The read finishes 3 residues shy of the CDR3 end, and the germline J gene is used to complete it. The rearrangement uses TRBV2 and TRBJ1-1; the match to TRBD1 covers 8 bases. Germline assignment: CDR1 SNHLY and CDR2 FYNNEI. The CDR3 has 12 amino acids. J was trimmed by 7 bases and V by 6 bases; bases with no gene match: 4. The CDR3 is CASRAGGGEAFF. Partial CDR3 DNA: TGTGCCAGCAGGGCAGGGGGCGGTGAA.

In its sample, this clone was seen many times. The read stops 3 residues short of the end of the CDR3; the missing end is completed from the germline J gene. This sequence joins TRBV20-1 and TRBJ2-4, with TRBD1 matching 7 bases. V shed 6 bases and J 8 bases; nucleotides not matched to a gene: 7. Germline V gives CDR1 DFQATT, CDR2 SNEGSKA (reference sequence). There are 12 residues in the CDR3. The CDR3 bases that were read are TGCAGTGCGCTGACAGGGACGGACATT. Translation gives CSALTGTDI. The CDR3 in its entirety is CSALTGTDIQYF.